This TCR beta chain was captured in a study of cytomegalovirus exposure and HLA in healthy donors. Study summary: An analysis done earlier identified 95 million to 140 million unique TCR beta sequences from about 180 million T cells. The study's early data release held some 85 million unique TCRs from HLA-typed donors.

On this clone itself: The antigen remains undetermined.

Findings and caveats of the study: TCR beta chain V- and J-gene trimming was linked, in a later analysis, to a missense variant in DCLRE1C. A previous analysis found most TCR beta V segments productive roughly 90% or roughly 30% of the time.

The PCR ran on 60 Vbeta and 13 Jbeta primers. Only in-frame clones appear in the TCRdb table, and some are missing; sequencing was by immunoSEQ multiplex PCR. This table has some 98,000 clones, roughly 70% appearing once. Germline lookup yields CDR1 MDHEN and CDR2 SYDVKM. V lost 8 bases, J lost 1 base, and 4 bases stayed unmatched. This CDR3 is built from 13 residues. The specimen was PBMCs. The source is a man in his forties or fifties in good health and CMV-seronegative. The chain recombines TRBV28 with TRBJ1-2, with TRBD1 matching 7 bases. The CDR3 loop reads CASEGAFNYGYTF. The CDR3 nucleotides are TGTGCCAGCGAGGGGGCATTTAACTATGGCTACACCTTC.